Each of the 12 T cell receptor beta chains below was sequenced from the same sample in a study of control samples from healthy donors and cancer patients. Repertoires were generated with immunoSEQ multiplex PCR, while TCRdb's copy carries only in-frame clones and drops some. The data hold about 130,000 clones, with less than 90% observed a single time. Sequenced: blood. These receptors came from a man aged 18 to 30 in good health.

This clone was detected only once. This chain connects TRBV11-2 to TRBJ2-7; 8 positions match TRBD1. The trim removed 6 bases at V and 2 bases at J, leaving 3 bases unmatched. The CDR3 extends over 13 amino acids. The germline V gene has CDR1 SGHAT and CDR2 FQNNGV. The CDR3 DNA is TGTGCCAGCAGTCAGACAGGGGCCTACGAGCAGTACTTC. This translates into CASSQTGAYEQYF.

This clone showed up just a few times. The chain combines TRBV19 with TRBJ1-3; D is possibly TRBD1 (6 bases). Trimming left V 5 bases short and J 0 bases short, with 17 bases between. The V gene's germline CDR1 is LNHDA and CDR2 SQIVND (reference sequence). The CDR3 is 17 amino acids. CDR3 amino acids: CASSFFSTGFSGNTIYF. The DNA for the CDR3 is TGTGCCAGTAGTTTCTTCTCAACAGGGTTCTCTGGAAACACCATATATTTT.

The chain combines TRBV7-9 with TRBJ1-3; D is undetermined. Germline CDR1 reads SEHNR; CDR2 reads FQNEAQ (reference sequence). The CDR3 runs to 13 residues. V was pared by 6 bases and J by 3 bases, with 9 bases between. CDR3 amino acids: CASSSSLGNTIYF. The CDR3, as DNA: TGTGCCAGCAGTTCCTCGCTTGGAAACACCATATATTTT.

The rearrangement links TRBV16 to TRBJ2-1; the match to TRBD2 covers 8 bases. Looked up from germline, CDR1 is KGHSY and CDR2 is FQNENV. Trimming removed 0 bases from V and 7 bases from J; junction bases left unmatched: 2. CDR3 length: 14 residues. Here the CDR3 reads CASSQSRGGNEQFF. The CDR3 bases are TGTGCCAGCAGCCAATCACGGGGGGGGAATGAGCAGTTCTTC. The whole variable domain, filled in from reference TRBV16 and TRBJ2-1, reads GEEVAQTPKHLVRGEGQKAKLYCAPIKGHSYVFWYQQVLKNEFKFLISFQNENVFDETGMPKERFSAKCLPNSPCSLEIQATKLEDSAVYFCASSQSRGGNEQFFGPGTRLTVL.

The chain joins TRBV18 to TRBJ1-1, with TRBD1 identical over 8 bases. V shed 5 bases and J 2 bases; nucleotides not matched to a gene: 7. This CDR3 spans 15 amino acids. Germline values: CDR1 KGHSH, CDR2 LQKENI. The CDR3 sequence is CASSTTGTGNTEAFF. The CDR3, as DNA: TGTGCCAGCTCAACAACCGGGACAGGCAACACTGAAGCTTTCTTT.

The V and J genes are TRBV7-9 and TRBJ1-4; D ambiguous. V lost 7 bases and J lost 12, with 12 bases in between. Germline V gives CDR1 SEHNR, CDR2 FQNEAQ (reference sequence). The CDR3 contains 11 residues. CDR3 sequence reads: CASTYKGELFF. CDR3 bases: TGTGCCAGCACCTACAAGGGAGAACTGTTTTTT.

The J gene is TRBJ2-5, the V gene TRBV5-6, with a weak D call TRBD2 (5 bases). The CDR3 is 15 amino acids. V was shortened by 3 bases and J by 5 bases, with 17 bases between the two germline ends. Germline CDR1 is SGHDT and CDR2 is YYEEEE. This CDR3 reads CASSSPRTGGETQYF. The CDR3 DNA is TGTGCCAGCAGCTCCCCAAGGACGGGCGGGGAGACCCAGTACTTC.

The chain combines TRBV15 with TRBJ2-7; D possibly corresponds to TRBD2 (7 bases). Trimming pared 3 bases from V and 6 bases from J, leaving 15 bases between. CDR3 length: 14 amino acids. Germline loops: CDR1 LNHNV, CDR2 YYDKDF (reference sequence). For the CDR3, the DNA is TGTGCCACCAGCAGTGGGGGGGGGCTTGGCGAGCAGTACTTC. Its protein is CATSSGGGLGEQYF. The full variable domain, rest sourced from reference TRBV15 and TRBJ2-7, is DAMVIQNPRYQVTQFGKPVTLSCSQTLNHNVMYWYQQKSSQAPKLLFHYYDKDFNNEADTPDNFQSRRPNTSFCFLDIRSPGLGDTAMYLCATSSGGGLGEQYFGPGTRLTVT.

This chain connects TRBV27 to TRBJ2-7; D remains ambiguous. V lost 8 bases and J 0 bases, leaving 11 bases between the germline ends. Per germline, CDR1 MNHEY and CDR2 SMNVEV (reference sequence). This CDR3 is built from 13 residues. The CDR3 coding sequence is TGTGCCAGCTCCAAGGTCGTCTCCTACGAGCAGTACTTC. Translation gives CASSKVVSYEQYF.

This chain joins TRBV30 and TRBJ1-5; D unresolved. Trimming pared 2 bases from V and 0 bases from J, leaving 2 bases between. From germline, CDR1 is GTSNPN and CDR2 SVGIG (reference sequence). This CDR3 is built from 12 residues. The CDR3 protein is CAWSSSNQPQHF. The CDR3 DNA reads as TGTGCCTGGAGTTCTAGCAATCAGCCCCAGCATTTT.

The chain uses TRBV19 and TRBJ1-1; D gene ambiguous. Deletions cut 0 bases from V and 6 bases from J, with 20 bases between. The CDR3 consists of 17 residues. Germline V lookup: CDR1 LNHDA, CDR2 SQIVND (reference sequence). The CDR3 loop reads CASSIDQSTERRAEAFF. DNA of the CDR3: TGTGCCAGTAGTATAGATCAGAGTACGGAGAGACGCGCTGAAGCTTTCTTT.

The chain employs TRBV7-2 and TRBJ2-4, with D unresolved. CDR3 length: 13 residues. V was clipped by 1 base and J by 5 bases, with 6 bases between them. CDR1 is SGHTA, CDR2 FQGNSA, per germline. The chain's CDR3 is CASSLGTENIQYF. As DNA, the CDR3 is TGTGCCAGCAGCTTAGGGACGGAAAACATTCAGTACTTC.